The clone carrying this T cell receptor beta chain was picked up a small number of times. Its target is unknown. One entry per CDR3 protein, called by TCRdb with MiXCR from the RT-PCR reads. Of about half a million distinct CDR3 sequences listed, approximately 7.1% are singletons. The sample originates from a study of response to subunit inactivated influenza vaccine. This CDR3 has 17 residues. V trimming: 6 bases; J trimming: 4 bases; junction bases outside the gene matches: 13. The study, taken as a whole, reports: Authors suggested each seasonal flu vaccination may recruit only limited numbers of new T cells.

V is TRBV12-3 or TRBV12-4 and J is TRBJ2-7, with 12 bases fitting TRBD2. The TCR sequence derives from a man aged 45 to 75 who received an inactivated influenza vaccine. Source: PBMCs from blood, taken 23 to 25 months after vaccination. CDR3 nucleotide sequence: TGTGCCAGCAGGTCGTCTAGCGGGAGGGAAATTAAATACGAGCAGTACTTC. Protein sequence: CASRSSSGREIKYEQYF.